Detailed here is one TCR beta chain. Libraries were prepared by immunoSEQ multiplex PCR; TCRdb keeps only in-frame clonotypes and omits some of them. The data contain around 430,000 clones, about 91% of them singletons. This entry comes from a study of blood T cell repertoires in COVID-19. For the study at large: Samples came from the United States, Italy and Spain, spanning acute and convalescent COVID-19. T cells, B-cell-depleted T cells, or PBMCs supplied cDNA or gDNA.

Followed longitudinally, the Seattle patients had been enrolled during active infection. The length of the CDR3 is 14 residues. V lost 4 bases, J lost 1 base, and 2 bases stayed unmatched. Germline values: CDR1 SGHRS, CDR2 YFSETQ. What was sequenced was peripheral blood. The receptor's source is a woman between 45 and 60 years old with COVID-19, enrolled during active disease. The rearrangement joins TRBV5-1 to TRBJ1-5; 7 nucleotides align to TRBD1. Here the CDR3 DNA reads TGCGCCAGCAGCCCAGGGGGAAGCAATCAGCCCCAGCATTTT. It codes for CASSPGGSNQPQHF.